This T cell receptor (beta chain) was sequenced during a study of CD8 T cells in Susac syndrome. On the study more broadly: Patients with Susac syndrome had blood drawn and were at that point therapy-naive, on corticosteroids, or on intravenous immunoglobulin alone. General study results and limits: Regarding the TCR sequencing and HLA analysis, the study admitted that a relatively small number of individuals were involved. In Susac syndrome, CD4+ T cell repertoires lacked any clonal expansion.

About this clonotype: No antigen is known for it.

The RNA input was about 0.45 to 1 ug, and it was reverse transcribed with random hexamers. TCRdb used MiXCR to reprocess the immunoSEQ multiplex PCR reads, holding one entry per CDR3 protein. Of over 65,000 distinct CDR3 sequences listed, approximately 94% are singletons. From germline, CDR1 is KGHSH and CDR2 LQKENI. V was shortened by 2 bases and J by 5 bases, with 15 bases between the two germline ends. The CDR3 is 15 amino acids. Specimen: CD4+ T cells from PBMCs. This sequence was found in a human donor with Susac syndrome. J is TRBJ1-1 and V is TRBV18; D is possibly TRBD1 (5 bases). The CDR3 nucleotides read TGTGCCAGCTCACCAGGGGCTCCCCGGCGGACTGAAGCTTTCTTT. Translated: CASSPGAPRRTEAFF.